This TCR beta chain was identified during a study of shared clonotypes between healthy human individuals. Turning to the study itself: Three plates each covered CD4 naive and memory; CD8 naive two, CD8 memory one.

With regard to this clone: Other nucleotide sequences in the sample specify the same CDR3.

Clones were sequenced by immunoSEQ multiplex PCR, and TCRdb holds only the in-frame ones, with some missing. The data contain about 980,000 clones, approximately 76% of them singletons. The CDR3 length is 15 residues. Trimming shortened V by 0 bases and J by 1 base, and 11 bases separated the two germline ends. Germline V gives CDR1 SGHRS, CDR2 YFSETQ. The clonotype was recovered from a man between 18 and 35 years old in good health. Sequenced input: memory CD4+ T cells sorted from blood. Subset indicated: CD45RA-negative fraction. The gene calls are TRBV5-1 and TRBJ2-7; D is ambiguous. The CDR3 protein is CASSLGAGGSYEQYF. CDR3 coding DNA: TGCGCCAGCAGCTTGGGTGCCGGCGGATCCTACGAGCAGTACTTC.